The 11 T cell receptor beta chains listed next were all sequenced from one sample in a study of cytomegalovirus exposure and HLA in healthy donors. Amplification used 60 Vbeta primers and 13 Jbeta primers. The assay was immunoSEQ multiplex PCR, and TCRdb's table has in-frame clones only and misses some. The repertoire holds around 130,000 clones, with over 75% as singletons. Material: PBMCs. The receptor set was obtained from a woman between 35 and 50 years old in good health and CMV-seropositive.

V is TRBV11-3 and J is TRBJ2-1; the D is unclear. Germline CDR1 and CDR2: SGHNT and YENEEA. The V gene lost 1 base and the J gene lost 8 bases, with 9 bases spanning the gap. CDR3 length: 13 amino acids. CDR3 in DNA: TGTGCCAGCAGCTTAGCACGACGGGATGAGCAGTTCTTC. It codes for CASSLARRDEQFF.

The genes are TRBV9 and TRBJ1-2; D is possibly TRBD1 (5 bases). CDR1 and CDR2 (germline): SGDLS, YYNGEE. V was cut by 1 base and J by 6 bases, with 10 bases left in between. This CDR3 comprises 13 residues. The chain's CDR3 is CASSVLQADGYTF. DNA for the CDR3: TGTGCCAGCAGCGTACTACAGGCTGATGGCTACACCTTC.

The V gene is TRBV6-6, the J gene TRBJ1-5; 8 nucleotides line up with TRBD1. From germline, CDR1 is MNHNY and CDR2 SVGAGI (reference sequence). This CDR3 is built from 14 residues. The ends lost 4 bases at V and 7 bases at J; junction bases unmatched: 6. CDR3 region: CASSSRQGKQPQHF. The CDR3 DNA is TGTGCCAGCAGTTCCCGACAGGGGAAGCAGCCCCAGCATTTT.

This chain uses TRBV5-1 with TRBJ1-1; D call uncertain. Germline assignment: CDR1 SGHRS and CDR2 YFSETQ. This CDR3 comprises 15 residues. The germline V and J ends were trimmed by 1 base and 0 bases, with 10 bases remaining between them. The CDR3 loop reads CASSLSGSLNTEAFF. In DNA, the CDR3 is TGCGCCAGCAGCTTGAGCGGCAGCCTGAACACTGAAGCTTTCTTT.

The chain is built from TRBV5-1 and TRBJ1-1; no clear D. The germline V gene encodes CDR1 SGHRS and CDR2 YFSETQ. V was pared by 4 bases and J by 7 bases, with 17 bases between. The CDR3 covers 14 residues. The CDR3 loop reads CASSMGSGPHEAFF. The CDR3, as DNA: TGCGCCAGCAGCATGGGCAGTGGCCCGCATGAAGCTTTCTTT.

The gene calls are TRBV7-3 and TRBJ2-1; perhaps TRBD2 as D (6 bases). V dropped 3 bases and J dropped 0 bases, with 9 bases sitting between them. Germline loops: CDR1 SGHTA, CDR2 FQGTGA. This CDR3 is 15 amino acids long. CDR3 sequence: CASSFSGGSYNEQFF. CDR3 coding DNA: TGTGCCAGCAGCTTTAGCGGAGGCTCCTACAATGAGCAGTTCTTC.

CDR3 coding DNA: TGTGCCAGCACCGGAGGGCTGGGGGGTGAGCAGCCCCAGCATTTT. The encoded protein is CASTGGLGGEQPQHF. The J gene is TRBJ1-5, the V gene TRBV6-6, with TRBD1 as a possible D gene (5 bases). This CDR3 has 15 residues. Germline V gene data show CDR1 as MNHNY and CDR2 as SVGAGI (reference sequence). The V gene lost 7 bases and the J gene lost 7 bases, with 20 bases spanning the gap.

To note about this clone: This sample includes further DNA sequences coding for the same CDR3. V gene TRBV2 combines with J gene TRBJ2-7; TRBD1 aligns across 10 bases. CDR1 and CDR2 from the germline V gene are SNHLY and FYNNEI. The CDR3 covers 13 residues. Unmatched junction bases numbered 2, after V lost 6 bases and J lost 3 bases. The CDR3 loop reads CASSGDRGYEQYF. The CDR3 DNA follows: TGTGCCAGCAGCGGGGACAGGGGCTACGAGCAGTACTTC.

The CDR3 here is CASSVALGQYNEQFF. CDR3 sequence (DNA): TGTGCCAGCAGCGTAGCATTGGGACAGTACAATGAGCAGTTCTTC. This chain uses TRBV9 with TRBJ2-1, with 7 nucleotides matching TRBD1. The germline V gene has CDR1 SGDLS and CDR2 YYNGEE. There are 15 residues in the CDR3. J gave up 4 bases and V 0 bases, and 4 bases lay outside the gene matches.

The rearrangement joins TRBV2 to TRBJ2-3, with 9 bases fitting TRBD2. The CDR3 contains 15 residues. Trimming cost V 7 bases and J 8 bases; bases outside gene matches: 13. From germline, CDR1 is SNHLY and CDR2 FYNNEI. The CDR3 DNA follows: TGTGCCAGCAAAGGGACTAGCTCTCCCTTTGGTACGCAGTATTTT. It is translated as CASKGTSSPFGTQYF.

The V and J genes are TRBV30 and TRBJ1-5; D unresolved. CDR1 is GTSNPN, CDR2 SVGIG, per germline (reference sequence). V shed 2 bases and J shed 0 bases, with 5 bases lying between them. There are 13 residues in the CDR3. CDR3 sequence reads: CAWSTNSNQPQHF. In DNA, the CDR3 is TGTGCCTGGAGTACAAATAGCAATCAGCCCCAGCATTTT.